The clone carrying this TCR beta chain was counted only a few times. The library came from three nested PCR rounds adapted from ARM-PCR protocols. TCRdb processed the multiplex PCR reads anew with MiXCR; each CDR3 protein has one entry. Here the sample spans about 67,000 distinct CDR3 sequences, 65% to 80% being singletons. Germline CDR1 is SGHRS and CDR2 is YFSETQ. The CDR3 runs to 17 residues. V trimming: 1 base; J trimming: 5 bases; junction bases outside the gene matches: 12. RNA was extracted from bulk tissue without any cell sorting. This non-tumor lung sample came from over 3 cm beyond the tumor edge. Between August and November 2014, newly diagnosed, chemotherapy-naive lung cancer patients underwent thoracic surgery in China. This specimen comes from a study of tumor and adjacent non-tumor tissue in lung cancer. The wider study: Aged roughly 31 to 76 years, patients included fewer than 11 men and 4 to 6 women with stage I to III disease.

Sequencing was carried out using distant non-tumor lung tissue. V gene TRBV5-1 combines with J gene TRBJ2-5; 9 bases fit TRBD1. This sequence was found in a man in his 60s with non-small cell lung cancer. CDR3 coding DNA: TGCGCCAGCAGCTTGAACACCTTACAGGGGGCAGGGGAGACCCAGTACTTC. Amino acid sequence: CASSLNTLQGAGETQYF.